The 2 T cell receptor beta chains in this list originate from one sample, sequenced in a study of T cell responses to AZD1222 COVID-19 vaccine. Libraries were prepared by immunoSEQ multiplex PCR; TCRdb keeps only in-frame clonotypes and omits some of them. The table records 200,000 or so clones, roughly 92% of them present only once. Specimen: peripheral blood, collected 28 days after the second AZD1222 dose. These receptors were collected from an adult who received the AZD1222 COVID-19 vaccine.

V usage is TRBV4-1 and J usage is TRBJ1-6, with D hard to call. This CDR3 comprises 17 residues. Germline CDR1 and CDR2: MGHRA and YSYEKL. Trimming stripped 0 bases from V and 8 bases from J, with 17 bases between. This chain's CDR3 is CASSQDVSGLPHSPLHF. The CDR3 nucleotides are TGCGCCAGCAGCCAAGATGTGTCTGGACTACCACATTCACCCCTCCACTTT.

The chain combines TRBV6-5 with TRBJ1-1, with TRBD1 as a possible D gene (5 bases). Germline lookup yields CDR1 MNHEY and CDR2 SVGAGI. The germline V and J ends were trimmed by 2 bases and 4 bases, with 14 bases remaining between them. CDR3 size: 15 residues. Here the CDR3 DNA reads TGTGCCAGCAGTTACCAGGTAGGGGTCGTCACTGAAGCTTTCTTT. It codes for CASSYQVGVVTEAFF.